The TCR beta chain described here comes from a study of T cells expressing NK-cell markers. Background on the study: The sequencing cohort of eight donors included seven HCMV-seropositive individuals and one seronegative individual. Findings and caveats of the study: Six donors had dominant NKG2C+ clonotypes that comprised about 1.0-7.0% of their CD8+ T cells. One observes that, in a few donors, these clonotypes were also the leading ones within the CD3+CD56-NKG2C+ fraction.

Comment on this clonotype: The antigen is not known.

The CDR3 is made up of 15 amino acids. Germline V gene data show CDR1 as MNHNS and CDR2 as SASEGT. Scientists made TCR beta cDNA using 5'RACE template switching with UMIs. TCRdb reprocessed the 5' RACE reads and keeps a single row for each CDR3 protein, giving no DNA. Its table lists hundreds of thousands of distinct CDR3 sequences. This clonotype was sampled from a young man in good health. V is TRBV6-1 and J is TRBJ2-5; TCRdb's assignment of TRBD1 cannot be checked, as there is no DNA. Sequenced input: blood T cells: a sorted CD56 or NKG2C T cell subset, CD4+ or CD8+ T cells, or bulk PBMC T cells (not recorded which). The CDR3 region is CASSQPGGPRETQYF.